This record covers a single T cell receptor (beta chain). This sample was included in a study of T cell changes during pregnancy in multiple sclerosis. J lost 2 bases, V lost 3 bases, and 2 bases had no gene match. The CDR3 runs to 14 residues. Germline V gene sequence: CDR1 PRHDT, CDR2 FYEKMQ (reference sequence). Here immunoSEQ multiplex PCR was the method, and the copy in TCRdb shows in-frame clones only, minus some. The data show 40,000 to 60,000 clones, 91% seen once. The receptor's source is a female donor with multiple sclerosis, enrolled in a pregnancy study. Sequencing used CD8+ T cells from peripheral blood mononuclear cells, obtained after pregnancy. This sequence joins TRBV13 and TRBJ2-7, with 9 bases matching TRBD1. The CDR3 nucleotides are TGTGCCAGCAGCTTTGGGACAGGGACCTACGAGCAGTACTTC. Translated, it gives CASSFGTGTYEQYF.